The 23 T cell receptor beta chains listed next were all sequenced from one sample in a study of blood T cell repertoires in COVID-19. Profiled with immunoSEQ multiplex PCR; TCRdb holds only in-frame clones, not every one. The data show 140,000 to 150,000 clones, about four fifths seen once. The material sequenced was PBMCs or T cells enriched from blood (not recorded which). These receptors came from a woman between 45 and 65 years old who had been exposed to COVID-19.

The gene calls are TRBV4-2 and TRBJ2-1; D gene ambiguous. The germline V gene has CDR1 LGHNA and CDR2 YNFKEQ. The V end lost 0 bases, the J end lost 4 bases, and 7 bases lay between the germline ends. The CDR3 is made up of 14 amino acids. CDR3 amino acids: CASSQDSRYNEQFF. The CDR3 DNA sequence: TGTGCCAGCAGCCAAGACTCCAGATACAATGAGCAGTTCTTC.

This clone was seen only a few times. The J gene is TRBJ2-3, the V gene TRBV10-2, with 10 bases aligning to TRBD1. In germline, CDR1 is WSHSY, CDR2 SAAADI. Losses at the gene ends were 7 bases for V and 4 bases for J; bases not matched to a gene: 2. The CDR3 length is 13 residues. The CDR3 DNA sequence: TGCGCCAGCAAGGGACAGGGGTCAGATACGCAGTATTTT. Protein sequence: CASKGQGSDTQYF.

The rearrangement uses TRBV6-9 and TRBJ1-6; 7 nucleotides match TRBD1. Trimming took 7 bases from V and 3 from J; bases not matched to a gene: 12. CDR1 MNHGY and CDR2 SVAAGI come from the germline V gene. This CDR3 region has 17 residues. CDR3 region: CASTRNRGRNYNSPLHF. CDR3 in DNA: TGTGCCAGCACCAGAAACAGGGGAAGAAACTATAATTCACCCCTCCACTTT.

The rearrangement links TRBV7-9 to TRBJ1-1; possibly TRBD1 for D (6 bases). The length of the CDR3 is 14 residues. CDR1 SEHNR and CDR2 FQNEAQ come from the germline V gene (reference sequence). V lost 3 bases, J lost 3 bases, and 11 bases lay in between. CDR3 DNA: TGTGCCAGCAGCTTCTCAGGGGCTGACACTGAAGCTTTCTTT. This sequence encodes CASSFSGADTEAFF.

The chain has TRBV7-8 and TRBJ2-7; 7 bases are shared with TRBD1. Germline trimming cut 5 bases from V and 4 bases from J; bases unmatched to any gene: 11. This CDR3 spans 15 amino acids. Looked up from germline, CDR1 is SGHVS and CDR2 is FQNEAQ. CDR3 protein: CASSPPTGQGYEQYF. CDR3 coding DNA: TGTGCCAGCAGCCCGCCGACAGGGCAAGGGTACGAGCAGTACTTC.

The chain joins TRBV3-1 (or the pseudogene TRBV3-2) to TRBJ2-2; 8 bases match TRBD1. The trim removed 3 bases at V and 0 bases at J, leaving 3 bases unmatched. Germline CDR1 reads LGHDT; CDR2 reads YNNKEL (reference sequence). The CDR3 totals 16 residues. The CDR3 bases are TGTGCCAGCAGCCATATGACAGGGGCGAACACCGGGGAGCTGTTTTTT. It translates to CASSHMTGANTGELFF.

The gene calls are TRBV6-5 and TRBJ2-7; D gene uncertain. V was clipped by 6 bases and J by 0 bases, with 12 bases between them. CDR1 and CDR2 (germline): MNHEY, SVGAGI. The CDR3 length is 14 residues. CDR3 DNA sequence: TGTGCCAGCAGCCTCAGCGCCAGCTCCTACGAGCAGTACTTC. Translating gives CASSLSASSYEQYF.

CDR3 sequence (DNA): TGTGCCAGCAGTTACTTCCTTAACACTGAAGCTTTCTTT. It yields the protein CASSYFLNTEAFF. The chain links TRBV6-5 to TRBJ1-1; no clear D gene. This CDR3 is 13 amino acids long. The germline V gene encodes CDR1 MNHEY and CDR2 SVGAGI. With 1 base removed from V and 2 bases from J, the gap between germline ends came to 5 bases.

This clone was detected only a few times. The rearrangement uses TRBV14 and TRBJ2-7, with 8 bases that match TRBD1. The CDR3 totals 13 residues. Germline CDR1 is SGHDN and CDR2 is FVKESK. After removal of 3 bases from V and 6 bases from J, the junction contained 4 bases not matched to a gene. CDR3 bases: TGTGCCAGCAGCCATTTGGACAGGGTCGAGCAGTACTTC. Its translation is CASSHLDRVEQYF.

This clone was detected once. Other DNA sequences from this sample encode an identical CDR3 as well. The genes are TRBV18 and TRBJ1-5, with 8 positions matching TRBD1. This CDR3 contains 14 residues. Germline assignment: CDR1 KGHSH and CDR2 LQKENI. The ends lost 2 bases at V and 7 bases at J; junction bases unmatched: 4. CDR3 in amino acids: CASSPGQGGQPQHF. CDR3 DNA: TGTGCCAGCTCACCAGGACAGGGTGGGCAGCCCCAGCATTTT.

This clone showed up just once. This rearrangement joins TRBV7-2 to TRBJ1-2; D is undetermined. The V gene lost 4 bases and the J gene lost 8 bases, with 11 bases spanning the gap. This CDR3 region has 12 residues. Germline CDR1 SGHTA, CDR2 FQGNSA. For the CDR3, the DNA is TGTGCCAGCAGCTCCAGCGGAACCGGCTACACCTTC. Its translation: CASSSSGTGYTF.

The chain uses TRBV5-1 and TRBJ1-2, with D perhaps matching TRBD1 (5 bases). CDR1 is SGHRS, CDR2 YFSETQ, per germline. The CDR3 has 13 residues. With 5 bases removed from V and 3 bases from J, the gap between germline ends came to 11 bases. As DNA, the CDR3 is TGCGCCAGCAGGGCAGGGATGGACTATGGCTACACCTTC. It specifies CASRAGMDYGYTF.

The gene calls are TRBV24-1 and TRBJ2-4; 7 bases align to TRBD2. The CDR3 contains 19 residues. V trimming: 4 bases; J trimming: 0 bases; junction bases outside the gene matches: 14. Germline V lookup: CDR1 KGHDR, CDR2 SFDVKD. The CDR3 loop is CATSDNQQWGGVAKNIQYF. In DNA form, the CDR3 reads TGTGCCACCAGTGACAACCAACAGTGGGGAGGGGTAGCCAAAAACATTCAGTACTTC.

This clone was detected once. This chain joins TRBV5-1 and TRBJ2-7; 8 positions agree with TRBD2. Germline V CDR1 and CDR2: SGHRS, YFSETQ. J lost 2 bases, V lost 2 bases, and 3 bases had no gene match. The CDR3 runs 14 residues. The CDR3, as DNA: TGCGCCAGCAGCTTATCGGGGGGGACCTACGAGCAGTACTTC. Its translation is CASSLSGGTYEQYF. The variable domain in full, completed from reference TRBV5-1 and TRBJ2-7, reads KAGVTQTPRYLIKTRGQQVTLSCSPISGHRSVSWYQQTPGQGLQFLFEYFSETQRNKGNFPGRFSGRQFSNSRSEMNVSTLELGDSALYLCASSLSGGTYEQYFGPGTRLTVT.

This chain uses TRBV5-1 with TRBJ1-3, with 8 bases lining up with TRBD1. CDR1 is SGHRS, CDR2 YFSETQ, per germline. V gave up 0 bases and J gave up 2 bases; unmatched junction bases: 4. There are 16 residues in the CDR3. The chain's CDR3 is CASSLGQGTAGNTIYF. CDR3 DNA: TGCGCCAGCAGCTTGGGACAGGGGACGGCTGGAAACACCATATATTTT.

V and J are TRBV7-9 and TRBJ2-3, with a possible D match to TRBD2 (7 bases). V was trimmed by 8 bases and J by 2 bases, leaving 17 bases between them. CDR3 length equals 15 residues. Per germline, CDR1 SEHNR and CDR2 FQNEAQ (reference sequence). The DNA of the CDR3 is TGTGCCAGCGCCTTAAGGGGGGGGTACACAGATACGCAGTATTTT. This encodes CASALRGGYTDTQYF.

The chain couples TRBV27 to TRBJ1-6, with 9 positions matching TRBD1. The V and J ends lost 4 bases and 9 bases, in that order; junction bases with no gene match: 13. The CDR3 sequence is 17 residues long. In germline, CDR1 is MNHEY, CDR2 SMNVEV (reference sequence). CDR3 sequence: CASSSPGTGSRGSPLHF. The CDR3 bases are TGTGCCAGCAGTTCCCCCGGGACAGGGTCGAGAGGTTCACCCCTCCACTTT.

The V gene is TRBV9, the J gene TRBJ1-2, with 7 bases identical to TRBD1. The CDR3 has 13 residues. CDR1 is SGDLS, CDR2 YYNGEE, per germline. With 1 base clipped from V and 8 bases from J, the junction kept 5 bases outside the gene matches. The CDR3 DNA sequence: TGTGCCAGCAGCGTACGACAGGGACAAGGCTACACCTTC. Encoded protein: CASSVRQGQGYTF.

The chain couples TRBV19 to TRBJ1-2; TRBD1 might be the D (5 bases). Germline lookup yields CDR1 LNHDA and CDR2 SQIVND (reference sequence). This CDR3 has 12 residues. Trimming removed 7 bases at V and 7 bases at J, with 13 bases between. This CDR3 reads CASKDLGGGYTF. In DNA, the CDR3 is TGTGCCAGTAAAGACCTCGGGGGTGGCTACACCTTC.

The chain uses TRBV19 and TRBJ1-2, with unresolved D. V lost 6 bases and J 4 bases, leaving 9 bases between the germline ends. The CDR3 has 12 amino acids. The germline V gene encodes CDR1 LNHDA and CDR2 SQIVND (reference sequence). CDR3 in DNA: TGTGCCAGTAGGTCACAGCTCTATGGCTACACCTTC. Protein sequence: CASRSQLYGYTF.

A single count supports this clone. The rearrangement uses TRBV19 and TRBJ2-2; 11 bases agree with TRBD2. V shed 6 bases and J 10 bases; nucleotides not matched to a gene: 10. Germline V gives CDR1 LNHDA, CDR2 SQIVND (reference sequence). The CDR3 loop spans 15 amino acids. This chain's CDR3 is CASSSPSGRRVELFF. DNA for the CDR3: TGTGCCAGTAGCTCACCTAGCGGGAGGCGGGTGGAGCTGTTTTTT.

This clone was counted between two and nine times. The chain uses TRBV15 and TRBJ2-2; D is undetermined. V lost 5 bases to trimming and J lost 4 bases, with 11 bases between them. Germline CDR1 reads LNHNV; CDR2 reads YYDKDF (reference sequence). This CDR3 spans 14 amino acids. The CDR3 spells CATSLNSGTGELFF. The CDR3 DNA follows: TGTGCCACCAGCCTAAATTCGGGCACCGGGGAGCTGTTTTTT.

The chain combines TRBV9 with TRBJ2-5; 9 nucleotides agree with TRBD1. The germline CDR1 and CDR2 sequences are SGDLS and YYNGEE. CDR3 length equals 14 residues. Germline trimming cut 3 bases from V and 3 bases from J; bases unmatched to any gene: 3. The CDR3 protein is CASSARDREETQYF. CDR3 sequence (DNA): TGTGCCAGCAGCGCCAGGGACAGGGAAGAGACCCAGTACTTC.